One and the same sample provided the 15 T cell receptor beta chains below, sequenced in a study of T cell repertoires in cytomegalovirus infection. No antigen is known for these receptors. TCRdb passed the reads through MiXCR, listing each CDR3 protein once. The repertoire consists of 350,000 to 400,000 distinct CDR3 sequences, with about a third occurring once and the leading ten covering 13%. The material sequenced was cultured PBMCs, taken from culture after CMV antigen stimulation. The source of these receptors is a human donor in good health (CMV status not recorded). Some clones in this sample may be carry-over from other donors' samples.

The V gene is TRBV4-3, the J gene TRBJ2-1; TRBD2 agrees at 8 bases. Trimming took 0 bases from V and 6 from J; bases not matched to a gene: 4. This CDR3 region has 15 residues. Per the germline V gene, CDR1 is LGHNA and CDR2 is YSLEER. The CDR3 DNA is TGCGCCAGCAGCCAAGAAAGCGGGGGCGTCAATGAGCAGTTCTTC. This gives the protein CASSQESGGVNEQFF.

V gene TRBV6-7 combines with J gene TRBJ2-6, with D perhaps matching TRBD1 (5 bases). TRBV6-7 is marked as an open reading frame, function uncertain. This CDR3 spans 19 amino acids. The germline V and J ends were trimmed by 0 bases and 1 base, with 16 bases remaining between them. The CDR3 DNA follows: TGTGCCAGCAGTTACTCGATGTTTGACAGCTCTTCTGGGGCCAACGTCCTGACTTTC. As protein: CASSYSMFDSSSGANVLTF.

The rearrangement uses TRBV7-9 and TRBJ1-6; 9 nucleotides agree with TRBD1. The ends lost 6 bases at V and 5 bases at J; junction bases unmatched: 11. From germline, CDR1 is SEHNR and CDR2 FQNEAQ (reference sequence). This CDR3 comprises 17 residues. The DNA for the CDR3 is TGTGCCAGCAGACCAGACACCGGGACAGGGAATAATTCACCCCTCCACTTT. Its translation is CASRPDTGTGNNSPLHF.

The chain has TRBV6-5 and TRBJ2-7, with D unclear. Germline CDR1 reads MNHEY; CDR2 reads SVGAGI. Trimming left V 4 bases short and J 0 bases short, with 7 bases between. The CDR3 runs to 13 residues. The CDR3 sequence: CASSFDFSYEQYF. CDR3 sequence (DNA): TGTGCCAGCAGTTTTGACTTCTCCTACGAGCAGTACTTC.

CDR3 in amino acids: CASRSGTDYGYTF. CDR3 DNA sequence: TGTGCCAGCAGGTCCGGGACGGACTATGGCTACACCTTC. V gene TRBV12-3 or TRBV12-4 combines with J gene TRBJ1-2; D is perhaps TRBD1 (5 bases). Trimming pared 6 bases from V and 3 bases from J, leaving 11 bases between. The CDR3 extends over 13 amino acids.

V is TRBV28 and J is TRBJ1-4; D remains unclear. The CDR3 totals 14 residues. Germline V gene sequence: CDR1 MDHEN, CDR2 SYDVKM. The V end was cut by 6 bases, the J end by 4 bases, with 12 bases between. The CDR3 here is CASSDGSFNEKLFF. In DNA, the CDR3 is TGTGCCAGCAGCGACGGATCTTTTAATGAAAAACTGTTTTTT.

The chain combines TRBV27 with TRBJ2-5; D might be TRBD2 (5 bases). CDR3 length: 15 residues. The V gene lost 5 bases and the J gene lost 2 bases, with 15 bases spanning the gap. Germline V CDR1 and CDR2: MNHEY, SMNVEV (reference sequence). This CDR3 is CASSPIVERQETQYF. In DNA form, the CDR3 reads TGTGCCAGCAGTCCCATAGTTGAGCGGCAAGAGACCCAGTACTTC.

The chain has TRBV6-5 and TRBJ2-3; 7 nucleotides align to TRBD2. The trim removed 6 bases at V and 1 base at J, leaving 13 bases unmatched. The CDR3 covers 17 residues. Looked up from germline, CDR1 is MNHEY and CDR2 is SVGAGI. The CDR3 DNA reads TGTGCCAGCAGCCAATTGACTAGCCGTACTGGCACAGATACGCAGTATTTT. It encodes CASSQLTSRTGTDTQYF.

The CDR3 sequence is CASSLAEQTLYEQYF. CDR3 bases: TGTGCCAGCAGCTTAGCGGAACAGACTTTGTACGAGCAGTACTTC. The chain recombines TRBV7-2 with TRBJ2-7; D uncertain. CDR3 size: 15 residues. The germline CDR1 and CDR2 sequences are SGHTA and FQGNSA. The V and J ends lost 0 bases and 4 bases respectively, with 13 bases between them. The entire variable domain, with the rest obtained from reference TRBV7-2 and TRBJ2-7, is as follows: GAGVSQSPSNKVTEKGKDVELRCDPISGHTALYWYRQSLGQGLEFLIYFQGNSAPDKSGLPSDRFSAERTGGSVSTLTIQRTQQEDSAVYLCASSLAEQTLYEQYFGPGTRLTVT.

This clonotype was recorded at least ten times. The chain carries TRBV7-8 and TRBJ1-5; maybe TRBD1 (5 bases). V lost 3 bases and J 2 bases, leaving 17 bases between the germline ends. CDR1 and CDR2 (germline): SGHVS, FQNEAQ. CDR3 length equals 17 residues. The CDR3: CASSFPGNRAGNQPQHF. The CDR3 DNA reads TGTGCCAGCAGCTTTCCAGGGAATCGGGCAGGCAATCAGCCCCAGCATTTT.

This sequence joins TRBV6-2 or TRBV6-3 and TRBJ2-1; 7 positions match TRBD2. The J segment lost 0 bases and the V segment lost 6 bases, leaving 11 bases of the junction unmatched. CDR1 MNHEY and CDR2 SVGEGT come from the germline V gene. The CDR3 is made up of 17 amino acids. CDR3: CASRTAIGGSSYNEQFF. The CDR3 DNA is TGTGCCAGCAGGACGGCGATAGGCGGGAGCTCCTACAATGAGCAGTTCTTC.

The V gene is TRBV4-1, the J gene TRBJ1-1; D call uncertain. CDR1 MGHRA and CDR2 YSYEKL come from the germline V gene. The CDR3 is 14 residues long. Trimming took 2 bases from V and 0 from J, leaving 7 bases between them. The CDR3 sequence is CASSQTSMNTEAFF. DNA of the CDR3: TGCGCCAGCAGCCAAACATCAATGAACACTGAAGCTTTCTTT.

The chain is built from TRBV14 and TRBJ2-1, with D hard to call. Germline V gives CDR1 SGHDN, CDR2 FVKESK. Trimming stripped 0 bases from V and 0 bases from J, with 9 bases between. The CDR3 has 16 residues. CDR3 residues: CASSQEGVRSYNEQFF. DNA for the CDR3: TGTGCCAGCAGCCAAGAGGGCGTGCGCTCCTACAATGAGCAGTTCTTC.

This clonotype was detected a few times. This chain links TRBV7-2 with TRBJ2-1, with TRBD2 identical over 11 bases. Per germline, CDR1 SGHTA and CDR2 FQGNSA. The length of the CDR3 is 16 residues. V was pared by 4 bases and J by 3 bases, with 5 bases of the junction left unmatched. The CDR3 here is CASSSTSGAGYNEQFF. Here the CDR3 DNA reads TGTGCCAGCAGCTCGACTAGCGGGGCGGGCTACAATGAGCAGTTCTTC. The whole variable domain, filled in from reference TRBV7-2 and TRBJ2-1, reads GAGVSQSPSNKVTEKGKDVELRCDPISGHTALYWYRQSLGQGLEFLIYFQGNSAPDKSGLPSDRFSAERTGGSVSTLTIQRTQQEDSAVYLCASSSTSGAGYNEQFFGPGTRLTVL.

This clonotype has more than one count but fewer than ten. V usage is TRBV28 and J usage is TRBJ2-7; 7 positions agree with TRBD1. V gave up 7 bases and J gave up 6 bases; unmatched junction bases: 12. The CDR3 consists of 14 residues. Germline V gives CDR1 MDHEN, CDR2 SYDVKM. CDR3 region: CASTQTGYTSEQYF. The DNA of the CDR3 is TGTGCCAGCACCCAGACAGGGTATACGAGCGAGCAGTACTTC.